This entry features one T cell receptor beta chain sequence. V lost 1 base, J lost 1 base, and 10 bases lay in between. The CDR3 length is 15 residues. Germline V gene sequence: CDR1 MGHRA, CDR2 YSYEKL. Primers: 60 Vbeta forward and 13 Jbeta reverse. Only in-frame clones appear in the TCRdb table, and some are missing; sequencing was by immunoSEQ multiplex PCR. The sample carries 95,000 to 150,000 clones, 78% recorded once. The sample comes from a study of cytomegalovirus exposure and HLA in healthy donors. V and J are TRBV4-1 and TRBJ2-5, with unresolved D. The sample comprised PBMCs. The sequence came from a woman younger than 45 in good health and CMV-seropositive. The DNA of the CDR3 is TGCGCCAGCAGCCAAGTAAGCTTACCCCAAGAGACCCAGTACTTC. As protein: CASSQVSLPQETQYF.